One sample yielded the 4 T cell receptor beta chains listed below, sequenced in a study of T cell responses to AZD1222 COVID-19 vaccine. TCRdb's copy holds only in-frame clones and misses some; the assay was immunoSEQ multiplex PCR. Seen here are about 170,000 clones, about nine tenths observed once, and the top ten hold 2% to 3%. The sequencing used peripheral blood, collected on day 0 of AZD1222 vaccination. The source is an adult in good health.

The chain is built from TRBV19 and TRBJ1-6; possible D gene TRBD1, 6 bases. CDR3 size: 13 residues. Germline V lookup: CDR1 LNHDA, CDR2 SQIVND (reference sequence). Between the trimmed V and J ends, which lost 5 bases and 14 bases, there was a span of 16 bases. For the CDR3, the DNA is TGTGCCAGTAGTTTCTCTGGGACAACCGCCCTCCACTTT. It translates to CASSFSGTTALHF. Full variable domain (outside the CDR3, taken from reference TRBV19 and TRBJ1-6): DGGITQSPKYLFRKEGQNVTLSCEQNLNHDAMYWYRQDPGQGLRLIYYSQIVNDFQKGDIAEGYSVSREKKESFPLTVTSAQKNPTAFYLCASSFSGTTALHFGNGTRLTVT.

The J gene is TRBJ2-3, the V gene TRBV5-4, with D perhaps assigned TRBD1 or TRBD2 (5 bases each). The ends were cut back, 4 bases at V and 2 bases at J, with 17 bases in the middle. This CDR3 has 16 amino acids. Germline V gene sequence: CDR1 SGHNT, CDR2 YYREEE (reference sequence). The CDR3: CASSAVLRDPTDTQYF. CDR3 nucleotides: TGTGCCAGCAGCGCTGTACTGAGGGACCCCACAGATACGCAGTATTTT.

V gene TRBV19 combines with J gene TRBJ1-1; D uncertain. The germline V gene encodes CDR1 LNHDA and CDR2 SQIVND (reference sequence). This CDR3 is built from 14 residues. V was cut by 0 bases and J by 4 bases, with 9 bases left in between. This CDR3 reads CASSIDPWATEAFF. Written as DNA, the CDR3 is TGTGCCAGTAGTATAGATCCATGGGCCACTGAAGCTTTCTTT.

This chain connects TRBV29-1 to TRBJ2-7, with a possible D match to TRBD1 (5 bases). CDR1 and CDR2 (germline): SQVTM, ANQGSEA. The ends were cut back, 0 bases at V and 1 base at J, with 10 bases in the middle. The CDR3 is 14 residues long. The CDR3 nucleotides are TGCAGCGTTGAAGAGAACAGGATTTCCTACGAGCAGTACTTC. Translation: CSVEENRISYEQYF.